The 28 T cell receptor beta chains below all came from one sample that was sequenced in a study of blood T cell repertoires in COVID-19. Some clones are missing from TCRdb's copy, which holds only in-frame ones; the method was immunoSEQ multiplex PCR. The sample holds approximately 200,000 clones; 80% to 90% are singletons and the top ten take 8% to 13%. The sequenced material came from peripheral blood. The receptors were gathered from an elderly woman with acute or convalescent COVID-19.

This chain connects TRBV14 to TRBJ2-2; weak D call: TRBD2 (6 bases). The CDR3 is 15 residues long. Deletions cut 5 bases from V and 4 bases from J, with 14 bases between. Germline assignment: CDR1 SGHDN and CDR2 FVKESK. The DNA of the CDR3 is TGTGCCAGCAGCGATCTAGCGAGGGCCACCGGGGAGCTGTTTTTT. Protein product: CASSDLARATGELFF.

The chain uses TRBV5-4 and TRBJ2-2; 8 nucleotides match TRBD1. In germline, CDR1 is SGHNT, CDR2 YYREEE (reference sequence). With V trimmed by 0 bases and J by 2 bases, 3 bases remained unmatched. There are 16 residues in the CDR3. The CDR3 loop reads CASSLGQGLNTGELFF. The CDR3 bases are TGTGCCAGCAGCTTGGGACAGGGGTTAAACACCGGGGAGCTGTTTTTT.

This chain links TRBV12-3 or TRBV12-4 with TRBJ1-5, with a weak D call TRBD1 (5 bases). V was pared by 3 bases and J by 6 bases, with 6 bases between. The CDR3 runs to 12 residues. The CDR3 here is CASSLDTQPQHF. CDR3 nucleotide sequence: TGTGCCAGCAGTTTGGACACTCAGCCCCAGCATTTT.

The genes are TRBV5-1 and TRBJ2-7, with unresolved D. CDR3 size: 15 residues. Germline values: CDR1 SGHRS, CDR2 YFSETQ. V shed 0 bases and J shed 2 bases, with 12 bases lying between them. The CDR3 sequence is CASSLGPDMTYEQYF. The CDR3 coding sequence is TGCGCCAGCAGCTTGGGCCCAGACATGACCTACGAGCAGTACTTC.

V gene TRBV18 combines with J gene TRBJ2-1; 13 bases are shared with TRBD2. The CDR3 spans 17 residues. V gave up 4 bases and J gave up 5 bases; unmatched junction bases: 8. Per germline, CDR1 KGHSH and CDR2 LQKENI. The CDR3 DNA reads TGTGCCAGCTCACGAAGGACTAGCGGGAGTATCAACAATGAGCAGTTCTTC. Its translation is CASSRRTSGSINNEQFF.

This chain links TRBV9 with TRBJ2-2, with TRBD2 identical over 7 bases. The CDR3 has 16 amino acids. From germline, CDR1 is SGDLS and CDR2 YYNGEE. Germline trimming cut 4 bases from V and 5 bases from J; bases unmatched to any gene: 11. The CDR3 sequence: CASSPTGGIVTGELFF. The CDR3 bases are TGTGCCAGCAGCCCCACGGGGGGTATCGTAACCGGGGAGCTGTTTTTT.

This chain links TRBV28 with TRBJ2-3; D may be TRBD2 (7 bases). CDR3 size: 15 residues. The V end was cut by 7 bases, the J end by 2 bases, with 16 bases between. Germline V lookup: CDR1 MDHEN, CDR2 SYDVKM. CDR3 amino acids: CASTQGGANTDTQYF. Here the CDR3 DNA reads TGTGCCAGCACCCAAGGGGGGGCTAACACAGATACGCAGTATTTT.

The chain couples TRBV29-1 to TRBJ2-7; TRBD1 matches 7 bases. Trimming at V came to 7 bases and at J to 1 base, leaving 7 bases not matched to a gene. Per germline, CDR1 SQVTM and CDR2 ANQGSEA. This CDR3 is built from 13 residues. DNA of the CDR3: TGCAGCGCCCTCTCAGGGGGTTCCTACGAGCAGTACTTC. Protein product: CSALSGGSYEQYF.

Concerning this clone itself: The junction departs from the called germline gene at one end, perhaps through a read error. The chain recombines TRBV7-2 with TRBJ2-7; tentative D call: TRBD2 (5 bases). This CDR3 contains 18 residues. CDR1 and CDR2 (germline): SGHTA, FQGNSA. CDR3 residues: CANSLAHIAGPDPYEQYF. The CDR3, as DNA: TGTGCCAACAGCTTAGCGCACATTGCAGGCCCCGATCCCTACGAGCAGTACTTC.

The CDR3 DNA reads TGTGCCAGCAGCTTAGACATAGGACAGGGGGTCACAGATACGCAGTATTTT. Protein product: CASSLDIGQGVTDTQYF. V usage is TRBV7-2 and J usage is TRBJ2-3, with 10 bases that match TRBD1. The CDR3 runs to 17 residues. CDR1 and CDR2 from the germline V gene are SGHTA and FQGNSA. V gave up 1 base and J gave up 2 bases; unmatched junction bases: 6. Based on the CDR3 plus reference TRBV7-2 and TRBJ2-3, the full variable domain is GAGVSQSPSNKVTEKGKDVELRCDPISGHTALYWYRQSLGQGLEFLIYFQGNSAPDKSGLPSDRFSAERTGGSVSTLTIQRTQQEDSAVYLCASSLDIGQGVTDTQYFGPGTRLTVL.

The V and J genes are TRBV5-1 and TRBJ1-1; a weak D match, TRBD1 (6 bases). This CDR3 spans 14 amino acids. V was shortened by 5 bases and J by 5 bases, with 16 bases between the two germline ends. Germline-derived CDR1 and CDR2 are SGHRS and YFSETQ. CDR3 in DNA: TGCGCCAGCAGGACCCGATTAGGGGGAACTGAAGCTTTCTTT. Its protein is CASRTRLGGTEAFF.

The gene calls are TRBV21-1 and TRBJ2-2; the D segment call TRBD1 is taken from the table without a DNA check. TRBV21-1 constitutes a pseudogene. CDR3 length: 16 amino acids. In DNA form, the CDR3 reads TGTGCCAGCAGCCTCAACCTCGGACAGGGCACCGGGGAGCTGTTTTTT. Protein sequence: CASSLNLGQGTGELFF.

This chain uses TRBV4-1 with TRBJ2-3, with a weak D call TRBD1 (6 bases). The CDR3 consists of 15 residues. Germline V lookup: CDR1 MGHRA, CDR2 YSYEKL. With 2 bases removed from V and 1 base from J, the gap between germline ends came to 10 bases. The CDR3 DNA sequence: TGCGCCAGCAGCCAAAACAGGGTAGGCACAGATACGCAGTATTTT. It translates to CASSQNRVGTDTQYF.

This clone has more than one count but fewer than ten. The chain carries TRBV4-1 and TRBJ2-3, with 11 positions matching TRBD2. CDR3 length: 17 amino acids. Per germline, CDR1 MGHRA and CDR2 YSYEKL. The junction had 9 bases not matched to a gene; V was cut back by 4 bases and J by 3 bases. The CDR3 reads CASSPLTSGIMTDTQYF. The CDR3 bases are TGCGCCAGCAGCCCTCTGACTAGCGGGATTATGACAGATACGCAGTATTTT.

This chain joins TRBV7-2 and TRBJ1-3, with D possibly being TRBD1 (6 bases). The CDR3 is made up of 16 amino acids. From germline, CDR1 is SGHTA and CDR2 FQGNSA. Trimming cost V 1 base and J 0 bases, with 10 bases left between them. The CDR3: CASSLVGQNSGNTIYF. DNA for the CDR3: TGTGCCAGCAGCTTAGTAGGACAGAACTCTGGAAACACCATATATTTT.

A few counts support this clone. CDR3 protein: CASSSGRTGGNQPQHF. DNA of the CDR3: TGTGCCAGCAGTAGTGGTAGGACAGGGGGAAATCAGCCCCAGCATTTT. This chain uses TRBV27 with TRBJ1-5; 10 bases are shared with TRBD1. Germline V gene lookup returns CDR1 MNHEY and CDR2 SMNVEV (reference sequence). J lost 4 bases, V lost 5 bases, and 8 bases had no gene match. This CDR3 spans 16 amino acids.

The V gene is TRBV7-2, the J gene TRBJ2-5; a possible D gene is TRBD1 (5 bases). Trimming removed 5 bases at V and 2 bases at J, with 12 bases between. This CDR3 has 14 residues. Germline CDR1 reads SGHTA; CDR2 reads FQGNSA. CDR3 bases: TGTGCCAGCAGCCCGCCAGGGATTCAAGAGACCCAGTACTTC. Its translation: CASSPPGIQETQYF.

V gene TRBV11-1 combines with J gene TRBJ1-1; 8 nucleotides line up with TRBD1. The length of the CDR3 is 15 residues. Germline V gives CDR1 SGHAT, CDR2 FQDESV (reference sequence). Trimming cost V 10 bases and J 1 base; bases outside gene matches: 11. DNA of the CDR3: TGTGCCATTTCTTTCTTCGGGACAGGGAACACTGAAGCTTTCTTT. This codes for CAISFFGTGNTEAFF.

The V gene is TRBV28, the J gene TRBJ1-5; D remains unclear. Deletions cut 7 bases from V and 1 base from J, with 11 bases between. This CDR3 has 14 residues. Germline V gene data show CDR1 as MDHEN and CDR2 as SYDVKM. CDR3: CASTLSQSNQPQHF. In DNA, the CDR3 is TGTGCCAGCACCCTTTCGCAGAGCAATCAGCCCCAGCATTTT.

The J gene is TRBJ2-7, the V gene TRBV6-6; D gene ambiguous. Germline V gene data show CDR1 as MNHNY and CDR2 as SVGAGI (reference sequence). Trimming took off 4 bases at V and 2 bases at J, with 12 bases between the two ends. The CDR3 has 14 amino acids. CDR3 DNA: TGTGCCAGCAGTTTACGACTCGGTGCCTACGAGCAGTACTTC. Protein: CASSLRLGAYEQYF.

The chain links TRBV10-1 to TRBJ2-2, with 10 bases aligning to TRBD1. The CDR3 covers 19 residues. V gave up 7 bases and J gave up 7 bases; unmatched junction bases: 21. Per germline, CDR1 WNHNN and CDR2 SYGVQD (reference sequence). The CDR3 region has the DNA TGCGCCAGCACCGTAGGGACAGGGGATCGACCTTGGGAAAACGGGGAGCTGTTTTTT. It is translated as CASTVGTGDRPWENGELFF.

The chain combines TRBV7-2 with TRBJ2-7; TRBD2 agrees at 9 bases. V lost 4 bases to trimming and J lost 4 bases; unmatched junction nucleotides: 5. The CDR3 is 14 amino acids. Germline V gives CDR1 SGHTA, CDR2 FQGNSA. This CDR3 reads CASSSYLAGYEQYF. As DNA, the CDR3 is TGTGCCAGCAGCTCCTACCTAGCGGGGTACGAGCAGTACTTC.

The chain is built from TRBV6-6 and TRBJ1-5; TRBD1 is a possible D gene (5 bases). CDR1 is MNHNY, CDR2 SVGAGI, per germline (reference sequence). Trimming shortened V by 2 bases and J by 4 bases, and 9 bases separated the two germline ends. The CDR3 runs 14 residues. The CDR3 region is CASSYGGGNQPQHF. The CDR3 DNA sequence: TGTGCCAGCAGTTACGGGGGGGGAAATCAGCCCCAGCATTTT.

This clone was picked up many times. The CDR3, as DNA: TGTGCCAGCCAGGGACAGAGAGAGCAGTACTTC. Protein: CASQGQREQYF. The J gene is TRBJ2-7, the V gene TRBV7-2, with TRBD1 matching 7 bases. The CDR3 sequence is 11 residues long. The V gene end was trimmed by 8 bases and the J gene end by 7 bases; junction bases not matched to a gene: 5. Germline V lookup: CDR1 SGHTA, CDR2 FQGNSA.

The chain carries TRBV19 and TRBJ2-2; D is possibly TRBD2 (5 bases). V was shortened by 5 bases and J by 6 bases, with 13 bases between the two germline ends. Per germline, CDR1 LNHDA and CDR2 SQIVND (reference sequence). This CDR3 comprises 14 residues. In DNA form, the CDR3 reads TGTGCCAGTAGTGTATCGACGGAGGCCGGGGAGCTGTTTTTT. This codes for CASSVSTEAGELFF.

V is TRBV5-1 and J is TRBJ2-7; 12 nucleotides match TRBD2. The junction had 2 bases not matched to a gene; V was cut back by 2 bases and J by 2 bases. From germline, CDR1 is SGHRS and CDR2 YFSETQ. The CDR3 has 15 residues. This CDR3 reads CASSFLAGGPYEQYF. The CDR3 nucleotides read TGCGCCAGCAGCTTTCTAGCGGGAGGGCCCTACGAGCAGTACTTC.

V is TRBV10-2 and J is TRBJ2-2; TRBD2 aligns across 14 bases. Germline trimming cut 8 bases from V and 2 bases from J; bases unmatched to any gene: 7. CDR1 is WSHSY, CDR2 SAAADI, per germline. The CDR3 sequence is 17 residues long. This CDR3 reads CASGPTSGRANTGELFF. CDR3 bases: TGCGCCAGCGGCCCGACTAGCGGGAGGGCCAACACCGGGGAGCTGTTTTTT.

V is TRBV2 and J is TRBJ2-7, with 7 bases lining up with TRBD2. Germline assignment: CDR1 SNHLY and CDR2 FYNNEI. Germline trimming cut 5 bases from V and 10 bases from J; bases unmatched to any gene: 8. This CDR3 comprises 12 residues. The CDR3 coding sequence is TGTGCCAGCAGTTGGCTAGCGGCTCACCAGTACTTC. Translation: CASSWLAAHQYF.